This entry lists 26 T cell receptor beta chains sequenced from one sample in a study of T cell repertoires in cytomegalovirus infection. TCRdb independently ran MiXCR on the reads; one entry per CDR3 protein. The sample holds over 55,000 distinct CDR3 sequences, 20% to 25% seen once. For these receptors, no antigen is known. The sequencing here drew on CD8+ T cells from cultured PBMCs, taken from culture after CMV antigen stimulation. The receptor set was obtained from a human donor in good health (CMV status not recorded). Some clones in this sample may be carry-over from other donors' samples.

This clonotype has a handful of counts. The chain joins TRBV2 to TRBJ2-5; possible D gene TRBD2, 7 bases. V dropped 11 bases and J dropped 5 bases, with 15 bases sitting between them. Looked up from germline, CDR1 is SNHLY and CDR2 is FYNNEI. The CDR3 is made up of 12 amino acids. The CDR3 sequence is CAVPGGLETQYF. For the CDR3, the DNA is TGTGCCGTCCCGGGGGGCTTGGAGACCCAGTACTTC.

In its sample, this clonotype was seen a few times. The V call is TRBV6-6, the J call TRBJ2-7, with D uncertain. Trimming removed 4 bases at V and 1 base at J, with 17 bases between. CDR1 MNHNY and CDR2 SVGAGI come from the germline V gene (reference sequence). The CDR3 totals 16 residues. The CDR3 here is CASSSPVGSSSYEQYF. The CDR3 nucleotides are TGTGCCAGCAGTTCCCCCGTGGGTTCTTCTTCCTACGAGCAGTACTTC.

The chain couples TRBV4-2 to TRBJ2-1; TRBD2 aligns across 8 bases. Trimming took 2 bases from V and 7 from J; bases not matched to a gene: 13. This CDR3 is built from 17 residues. Germline V CDR1 and CDR2: LGHNA, YNFKEQ. The chain's CDR3 is CASSQYGRGGARNEQFF. The DNA of the CDR3 is TGTGCCAGCAGCCAATACGGGAGGGGGGGGGCGAGAAATGAGCAGTTCTTC.

This clonotype was observed a few times. This chain joins TRBV9 and TRBJ1-6; a weak D match, TRBD1 (5 bases). The germline V gene encodes CDR1 SGDLS and CDR2 YYNGEE. V shed 0 bases and J shed 2 bases, with 9 bases lying between them. This CDR3 is 16 amino acids long. In nucleotides, the CDR3 is TGTGCCAGCAGCGTAGCGGCACAGGCCTATAATTCACCCCTCCACTTT. This codes for CASSVAAQAYNSPLHF.

The table lists this clonotype with a few counts. CDR3 DNA sequence: TGTGCCAGCAGCTTAAGGACAGACCATGAAAAACTGTTTTTT. This encodes CASSLRTDHEKLFF. The rearrangement joins TRBV7-2 to TRBJ1-4; possible D gene TRBD1, 6 bases. This CDR3 has 14 amino acids. V was trimmed by 2 bases and J by 6 bases, leaving 10 bases between them. CDR1 and CDR2 from the germline V gene are SGHTA and FQGNSA.

This chain connects TRBV4-1 to TRBJ1-2, with a tentative D call TRBD1 (6 bases). CDR3 size: 16 residues. Germline lookup yields CDR1 MGHRA and CDR2 YSYEKL. The germline V and J ends were trimmed by 0 bases and 3 bases, with 14 bases remaining between them. The CDR3 here is CASSQDMGAGDYGYTF. The CDR3 bases are TGCGCCAGCAGCCAAGATATGGGGGCCGGCGACTATGGCTACACCTTC.

Concerning this clonotype itself: The junction departs from the called germline gene at one end, perhaps through a read error. For the CDR3, the DNA is TGTGCCAACAGTGGACAGGGTTGGGCTGAAAAACTGTTTTTT. It encodes CANSGQGWAEKLFF. The chain couples TRBV12-3 or TRBV12-4 to TRBJ1-4; 8 nucleotides agree with TRBD1. The CDR3 contains 14 residues.

The V and J genes are TRBV4-1 and TRBJ1-2, with D possibly TRBD1 on 5 matching bases. The germline V gene encodes CDR1 MGHRA and CDR2 YSYEKL. The length of the CDR3 is 14 residues. V lost 0 bases to trimming and J lost 6 bases, with 11 bases between them. CDR3 amino acids: CASSQEKGRHGYTF. CDR3 nucleotide sequence: TGCGCCAGCAGCCAAGAAAAGGGGAGGCATGGCTACACCTTC.

This clonotype has a handful of counts. This chain links TRBV4-2 with TRBJ1-2; D is unresolved. Trimming pared 3 bases from V and 6 bases from J, leaving 14 bases between. The V gene's germline CDR1 is LGHNA and CDR2 YNFKEQ. The CDR3 runs to 14 residues. As DNA, the CDR3 is TGTGCCAGCAGCCATTGGTCTAGGGCAGATGGCTACACCTTC. It specifies CASSHWSRADGYTF.

This rearrangement joins TRBV7-6 to TRBJ1-1; D is unclear. Germline-derived CDR1 and CDR2 are SGHVS and FNYEAQ. Trimming left V 2 bases short and J 5 bases short, with 15 bases between. This CDR3 comprises 15 residues. The CDR3 DNA is TGTGCCAGCAGCTTATCTCCGTCAGTGAGAACTGAAGCTTTCTTT. This translates into CASSLSPSVRTEAFF.

There are a few counts of this clonotype. The genes are TRBV7-3 and TRBJ1-4; 10 bases fit TRBD1. V was clipped by 5 bases and J by 3 bases; unmatched bases: 3. Per germline, CDR1 SGHTA and CDR2 FQGTGA. The CDR3 length is 15 residues. The CDR3 coding sequence is TGTGCCAGCAGCACAGGGACAGGGGCTAATGAAAAACTGTTTTTT. Translated: CASSTGTGANEKLFF. Supplemented by reference TRBV7-3 and TRBJ1-4, the full variable domain reads GAGVSQTPSNKVTEKGKYVELRCDPISGHTALYWYRQSLGQGPEFLIYFQGTGAADDSGLPNDRFFAVRPEGSVSTLKIQRTERGDSAVYLCASSTGTGANEKLFFGSGTQLSVL.

V usage is TRBV7-9 and J usage is TRBJ2-7; the match to TRBD1 covers 8 bases. V dropped 3 bases and J dropped 3; count of bases not matched to a gene: 4. The CDR3 consists of 14 residues. The germline V gene has CDR1 SEHNR and CDR2 FQNEAQ (reference sequence). The CDR3 DNA is TGTGCCAGCAGCTTTGACAGGGGAAACTACGAGCAGTACTTC. Translation gives CASSFDRGNYEQYF.

V gene TRBV7-9 combines with J gene TRBJ1-6; tentatively, D is TRBD1 (5 bases). This CDR3 spans 13 amino acids. V was clipped by 7 bases and J by 10 bases, with 14 bases between them. CDR1 is SEHNR, CDR2 FQNEAQ, per germline (reference sequence). The CDR3 spells CASTFRAGSPLHF. CDR3 bases: TGTGCCAGCACCTTCAGGGCCGGGTCACCCCTCCACTTT.

In its sample, this clonotype was seen a few times. The chain employs TRBV7-8 and TRBJ1-5; no clear D gene. Germline values: CDR1 SGHVS, CDR2 FQNEAQ. The CDR3 extends over 14 amino acids. With 6 bases removed from V and 5 bases from J, the gap between germline ends came to 14 bases. This CDR3 is CASRRGPTDQPQHF. CDR3 nucleotide sequence: TGTGCCAGCAGGAGAGGGCCTACTGATCAGCCCCAGCATTTT. Supplemented by reference TRBV7-8 and TRBJ1-5, the full variable domain reads GAGVSQSPRYKVAKRGQDVALRCDPISGHVSLFWYQQALGQGPEFLTYFQNEAQLDKSGLPSDRFFAERPEGSVSTLKIQRTQQEDSAVYLCASRRGPTDQPQHFGDGTRLSIL.

The chain combines TRBV4-1 with TRBJ1-2; D perhaps matches TRBD1 (5 bases). Looked up from germline, CDR1 is MGHRA and CDR2 is YSYEKL. Trimming shortened V by 4 bases and J by 2 bases, and 8 bases separated the two germline ends. The CDR3 runs 13 residues. The CDR3, as DNA: TGCGCCAGCAGCCCGCGACAGAACTATGGCTACACCTTC. It is translated as CASSPRQNYGYTF.

The gene calls are TRBV7-7 and TRBJ2-3; D gene unclear. CDR1 SSHAT and CDR2 FNYEAQ come from the germline V gene (reference sequence). The ends were cut back, 5 bases at V and 3 bases at J, with 12 bases in the middle. The length of the CDR3 is 14 residues. CDR3 DNA: TGTGCCAGCAGCACCCGAGTAGGGACAGATACGCAGTATTTT. It specifies CASSTRVGTDTQYF.

This clonotype was seen more than once but under ten times. Here the CDR3 reads CSVEDIRYEQYF. DNA of the CDR3: TGCAGCGTTGAAGATATACGATACGAGCAGTACTTC. The rearrangement links TRBV29-1 to TRBJ2-7; D unresolved. V was trimmed by 0 bases and J by 4 bases, leaving 7 bases between them. The length of the CDR3 is 12 residues. In germline, CDR1 is SQVTM, CDR2 ANQGSEA.

This clonotype came up a few times. The chain employs TRBV12-5 and TRBJ2-7, with no clear D. This CDR3 is built from 12 residues. Between the trimmed V and J ends, which lost 2 bases and 2 bases, there was a span of 4 bases. CDR1 and CDR2 from the germline V gene are LGHNT and FRNRAP. CDR3 amino acids: CASGLLPYEQYF. CDR3 sequence (DNA): TGTGCTAGTGGTTTGCTCCCCTACGAGCAGTACTTC.

The sample holds a few counts of this clonotype. This sequence joins TRBV20-1 and TRBJ2-1; D could derive from TRBD1 or TRBD2 (5 bases each). The germline V and J ends were trimmed by 2 bases and 8 bases, with 13 bases remaining between them. The CDR3 loop spans 13 amino acids. Looked up from germline, CDR1 is DFQATT and CDR2 is SNEGSKA (reference sequence). CDR3 nucleotide sequence: TGCAGTGCTAGAAACTTCCAGGGAGATGAGCAGTTCTTC. Encoded protein: CSARNFQGDEQFF.

This clonotype was recorded once. The chain carries TRBV3-1 and TRBJ1-5, with a weak D call TRBD1 (5 bases). Germline assignment: CDR1 LGHDT and CDR2 YNNKEL (reference sequence). This CDR3 has 18 residues. The germline V and J ends were trimmed by 1 base and 4 bases, with 20 bases remaining between them. CDR3 region: CASSQAGWVSAGNQPQHF. The CDR3 DNA follows: TGTGCCAGCAGCCAAGCAGGGTGGGTATCGGCGGGTAATCAGCCCCAGCATTTT.

This chain connects TRBV7-6 to TRBJ2-3; 9 bases line up with TRBD1. The CDR3 is made up of 15 amino acids. V was clipped by 5 bases and J by 2 bases; unmatched bases: 5. The germline CDR1 and CDR2 sequences are SGHVS and FNYEAQ. CDR3 in amino acids: CASSEGQGYTDTQYF. The CDR3 DNA is TGTGCCAGCAGCGAGGGACAGGGCTACACAGATACGCAGTATTTT.

In its sample, this clonotype was seen a few times. This chain uses TRBV12-3 or TRBV12-4 with TRBJ1-2, with D perhaps TRBD1 (5 bases). This CDR3 spans 17 amino acids. Trimming pared 3 bases from V and 2 bases from J, leaving 19 bases between. The CDR3, as DNA: TGTGCCAGCAGTTTTTCAGGGAACAAGGGCCCCAACTATGGCTACACCTTC. This encodes CASSFSGNKGPNYGYTF.

This clonotype came up a few times. J is TRBJ2-1 and V is TRBV6-2 or TRBV6-3, with D unclear. Trimming stripped 2 bases from V and 12 bases from J, with 17 bases between. There are 14 residues in the CDR3. Germline V lookup: CDR1 MNHEY, CDR2 SVGEGT. CDR3 DNA sequence: TGTGCCAGCAGTTACATTATGAAGGTTGAGATGCAGTTCTTC. Residues: CASSYIMKVEMQFF.

As concerns this clonotype: A junction boundary mismatches the germline segment, possibly from a read error. V and J are TRBV7-2 and TRBJ1-4; the D is unclear. CDR3 length: 15 amino acids. Germline V gives CDR1 SGHTA, CDR2 FQGNSA. The CDR3 sequence is CASSLSVGSKEKLFF. CDR3 sequence (DNA): TGTGCCAGCAGCTTATCAGTTGGTTCTAAAGAAAAACTGTTTTTT.

The chain carries TRBV7-9 and TRBJ2-1; 10 bases fit TRBD2. J gave up 5 bases and V 4 bases, and 5 bases lay outside the gene matches. CDR1 and CDR2 (germline): SEHNR, FQNEAQ (reference sequence). The CDR3 has 15 residues. The CDR3 sequence is CASSSPGLANNEQFF. The CDR3 DNA sequence: TGTGCCAGCAGCTCGCCGGGACTAGCGAACAATGAGCAGTTCTTC.

This clonotype was observed a few times. The genes are TRBV6-5 and TRBJ1-5; the D is unclear. CDR1 and CDR2 (germline): MNHEY, SVGAGI. V gave up 5 bases and J gave up 4 bases, with 15 bases separating them. The CDR3 spans 15 residues. CDR3 sequence reads: CASSVGGFGNQPQHF. CDR3 in DNA: TGTGCCAGCAGTGTGGGAGGGTTCGGGAATCAGCCCCAGCATTTT.